Listed below are T cell receptor beta chains from one sample, sequenced in a study of T cells after yellow fever vaccination. MiXCR, run by TCRdb on the 5' RACE reads, gives a single entry per CDR3 protein. The table records roughly 30,000 distinct CDR3 sequences, approximately 6.5% of them present only once. Sequencing was performed on PBMCs, either bulk or a sorted T-cell subset (CD4+, CD8+, memory, or dextramer-sorted; not recorded which), taken on the day of the yellow fever booster vaccination. These receptors were taken from a man between 25 and 39 years old who received the YFV17D yellow fever vaccine. Both conserved end residues are part of each CDR3. The order of the fields is V gene, D gene, J gene, clone size, CDR3 DNA, CDR3 protein. A D gene is named only where the DNA matches it firmly. A clone size is listed for some rows: how often the clone was seen (once, few, many), or a class if it is expanded.

v_gene: TRBV29-1; d_gene: TRBD2; j_gene: TRBJ2-7; abundance: -; CDR3nt: TGCAGCGTGGCCCCCGGGACTAGGGGCTACGAGCAGTACTTC; CDR3aa: CSVAPGTRGYEQYF
v_gene: TRBV6-5; d_gene: TRBD2; j_gene: TRBJ2-1; abundance: many; CDR3nt: TGTGCCAGCAGTTTGCCGGGAGGGGGGCAGTTCTTC; CDR3aa: CASSLPGGGQFF
v_gene: TRBV27; d_gene: -; j_gene: TRBJ2-1; abundance: many; CDR3nt: TGTGCCAGCAGTTGGCACAATGAGCAGTTCTTC; CDR3aa: CASSWHNEQFF
v_gene: TRBV7-9; d_gene: -; j_gene: TRBJ1-5; abundance: many; CDR3nt: TGTGCCAGCAGTCAACAGGAAAGTCGTCAGCCCCAGCATTTT; CDR3aa: CASSQQESRQPQHF
v_gene: TRBV20-1; d_gene: -; j_gene: TRBJ2-2; abundance: many; CDR3nt: TGCAGTGCTAGAGAGGGGGGTTCGCAACACGCCGGGGAGCTGTTTTTT; CDR3aa: CSAREGGSQHAGELFF
v_gene: TRBV20-1; d_gene: -; j_gene: TRBJ2-1; abundance: few; CDR3nt: TGCAGTGCTAGCCCGAGCTCCTACAATGAGCAGTTCTTC; CDR3aa: CSASPSSYNEQFF
v_gene: TRBV5-6; d_gene: -; j_gene: TRBJ2-7; abundance: few; CDR3nt: TGTGCCAGCAGCTTGGGGCAGGGGTGGGAGCAGTACTTC; CDR3aa: CASSLGQGWEQYF
v_gene: TRBV6-2/TRBV6-3; d_gene: -; j_gene: TRBJ2-4; abundance: many; CDR3nt: TGTGCCAGCAGCCCCTTCAACAGGGAAAACATTCAGTACTTC; CDR3aa: CASSPFNRENIQYF
v_gene: TRBV2; d_gene: -; j_gene: TRBJ2-1; abundance: many; CDR3nt: TGTGCCAGCAGTGAAACCGAACCGAGCTCCTACAATGAGCAGTTCTTC; CDR3aa: CASSETEPSSYNEQFF
v_gene: TRBV4-3; d_gene: TRBD2; j_gene: TRBJ2-1; abundance: -; CDR3nt: TGCGCCAGCAGCCAAGATTTTACTAGCGGGAGCAATGAGCAGTTCTTC; CDR3aa: CASSQDFTSGSNEQFF
v_gene: TRBV6-5; d_gene: TRBD2; j_gene: TRBJ2-3; abundance: few; CDR3nt: TGTGCCAGCAGTCACAGTAGCGGGAGCCCTCTGGCAGATACGCAGTATTTT; CDR3aa: CASSHSSGSPLADTQYF
v_gene: TRBV7-8; d_gene: -; j_gene: TRBJ2-3; abundance: many; CDR3nt: TGTGCCAGCAGCCTCCTGAGCTTCACTAGCACAGATACGCAGTATTTT; CDR3aa: CASSLLSFTSTDTQYF
v_gene: TRBV20-1; d_gene: -; j_gene: TRBJ2-3; abundance: many; CDR3nt: TGCAGTGCTAGACTAGCAGCTACGCAGTATTTT; CDR3aa: CSARLAATQYF
v_gene: TRBV12-3/TRBV12-4; d_gene: -; j_gene: TRBJ1-2; abundance: many; CDR3nt: TGTGCCAGCAGTTTGGGCAGGGGCTATGGCTACACCTTC; CDR3aa: CASSLGRGYGYTF
v_gene: TRBV19; d_gene: -; j_gene: TRBJ2-7; abundance: -; CDR3nt: TGTGCCAGTAGTCCTGATCTCTACGAGCAGTACTTC; CDR3aa: CASSPDLYEQYF
v_gene: TRBV10-2; d_gene: -; j_gene: TRBJ1-5; abundance: many; CDR3nt: TGCGCCAGCAGTAAACTCGATCAGCCCCAGCATTTT; CDR3aa: CASSKLDQPQHF
v_gene: TRBV7-2; d_gene: -; j_gene: TRBJ2-3; abundance: many; CDR3nt: TGTGCCAGCAGCTTACAAGCTAGCACAGATACGCAGTATTTT; CDR3aa: CASSLQASTDTQYF
v_gene: TRBV28; d_gene: -; j_gene: TRBJ1-5; abundance: few; CDR3nt: TGTGCCACGGGACGGGGAAATCAGCCCCAGCATTTT; CDR3aa: CATGRGNQPQHF
v_gene: TRBV4-3; d_gene: TRBD2; j_gene: TRBJ2-7; abundance: many; CDR3nt: TGCGCCAGCAGCCAGGGAGCGGGAGTCGGTTCCTACGAGCAGTACTTC; CDR3aa: CASSQGAGVGSYEQYF
v_gene: TRBV29-1; d_gene: -; j_gene: TRBJ1-1; abundance: many; CDR3nt: TGCAGCGTTGTCCCGGGACGCCGAGGGGCTGAAGCTTTCTTT; CDR3aa: CSVVPGRRGAEAFF
v_gene: TRBV7-9; d_gene: TRBD1; j_gene: TRBJ1-1; abundance: -; CDR3nt: TGTGCCAGCAGCTGGACAGGGTTAGTCACTGAAGCTTTCTTT; CDR3aa: CASSWTGLVTEAFF
v_gene: TRBV6-2/TRBV6-3; d_gene: -; j_gene: TRBJ2-1; abundance: many; CDR3nt: TGTGCCAGCAGTTACGGGAAGTCCCGGTACAATGAGCAGTTCTTC; CDR3aa: CASSYGKSRYNEQFF
v_gene: TRBV5-1; d_gene: TRBD1; j_gene: TRBJ2-5; abundance: many; CDR3nt: TGCGCCAGCAGCTTGGTAGACAGGGTGCAGACCCAGTACTTC; CDR3aa: CASSLVDRVQTQYF
v_gene: TRBV5-4; d_gene: -; j_gene: TRBJ2-2; abundance: -; CDR3nt: TGTGCCAGCAGCCGGCCGGGAAGGAACACCGGGGAGCTGTTTTTT; CDR3aa: CASSRPGRNTGELFF
v_gene: TRBV4-1; d_gene: -; j_gene: TRBJ1-5; abundance: many; CDR3nt: TGCGCCAGCAGCCAGGACAGCCAGCCCCAGCATTTT; CDR3aa: CASSQDSQPQHF
v_gene: TRBV2; d_gene: -; j_gene: TRBJ2-7; abundance: many; CDR3nt: TGTGCCAGTCGGGTCTCCTACGAGCAGTACTTC; CDR3aa: CASRVSYEQYF
v_gene: TRBV20-1; d_gene: -; j_gene: TRBJ2-7; abundance: many; CDR3nt: TGCAGTGCTATGGTGCACCTTTCTGGGAGCTACGAGCAGTACTTC; CDR3aa: CSAMVHLSGSYEQYF
v_gene: TRBV10-3; d_gene: -; j_gene: TRBJ1-4; abundance: many; CDR3nt: TGTGCCATCAGTGAGGGACTTGAAAAACTGTTTTTT; CDR3aa: CAISEGLEKLFF
v_gene: TRBV28; d_gene: -; j_gene: TRBJ2-1; abundance: -; CDR3nt: TGTGCCAGCAGTTTACTGGGTAATGAGCAGTTCTTC; CDR3aa: CASSLLGNEQFF
v_gene: TRBV9; d_gene: -; j_gene: TRBJ2-1; abundance: -; CDR3nt: TGTGCCAGCAGCGTAGCTACGGCGGGGAAATACAATGAGCAGTTCTTC; CDR3aa: CASSVATAGKYNEQFF
v_gene: TRBV12-3/TRBV12-4; d_gene: -; j_gene: TRBJ1-1; abundance: few; CDR3nt: TGTGCCAGCAGTTTGGGACAACAAGCTTTCTTT; CDR3aa: CASSLGQQAFF
v_gene: TRBV7-9; d_gene: -; j_gene: TRBJ1-2; abundance: many; CDR3nt: TGTGCCAGCAGCTTAGAGGGGCTGCGCTACACCTTC; CDR3aa: CASSLEGLRYTF
v_gene: TRBV7-2; d_gene: -; j_gene: TRBJ2-7; abundance: -; CDR3nt: TGTGCCAGCAGTCCTAACCGGGGGGCCCTGGAGCAGTACTTC; CDR3aa: CASSPNRGALEQYF
v_gene: TRBV25-1; d_gene: -; j_gene: TRBJ2-3; abundance: many; CDR3nt: TGTGCCAGCAGTGACCTAAGCCTCACAGATACGCAGTATTTT; CDR3aa: CASSDLSLTDTQYF
v_gene: TRBV6-2/TRBV6-3; d_gene: -; j_gene: TRBJ2-1; abundance: few; CDR3nt: TGTGCCAGCAGGTATTCCTACAATGAGCAGTTCTTC; CDR3aa: CASRYSYNEQFF
v_gene: TRBV9; d_gene: -; j_gene: TRBJ2-7; abundance: many; CDR3nt: TGTGCCAGCAGCGTAGGACAGAACGAGCAGTACTTC; CDR3aa: CASSVGQNEQYF
v_gene: TRBV7-2; d_gene: -; j_gene: TRBJ2-1; abundance: many; CDR3nt: TGTGCCAGCAGCTTATCGACCGGCTACCCGAATGGGTTC; CDR3aa: CASSLSTGYPNGF
v_gene: TRBV5-1; d_gene: -; j_gene: TRBJ2-3; abundance: many; CDR3nt: TGCGCCAGCAGGACCGGTGGCAGTACCAGCACAGATACGCAGTATTTT; CDR3aa: CASRTGGSTSTDTQYF
v_gene: TRBV3-1; d_gene: TRBD2; j_gene: TRBJ2-5; abundance: many; CDR3nt: TGTGCCAGCAGCCAACTAGCGGTCCGAGGGGAGACCCAGTACTTC; CDR3aa: CASSQLAVRGETQYF
v_gene: TRBV20-1; d_gene: -; j_gene: TRBJ1-1; abundance: -; CDR3nt: TGCAGTGCTCTTGCAATTACCCCTCAGGGACCGAACACTGAAGCTTTCTTT; CDR3aa: CSALAITPQGPNTEAFF
v_gene: TRBV9; d_gene: TRBD2; j_gene: TRBJ2-1; abundance: many; CDR3nt: TGTGCCAGCAGCGAGGGAACGGGACTAGGGGGTGAGCAGTTCTTC; CDR3aa: CASSEGTGLGGEQFF
v_gene: TRBV5-1; d_gene: -; j_gene: TRBJ2-1; abundance: hyperexpanded; CDR3nt: TGCGCCAGCAGCGGAAACAATGAGCAGTTCTTC; CDR3aa: CASSGNNEQFF
v_gene: TRBV20-1; d_gene: -; j_gene: TRBJ2-7; abundance: many; CDR3nt: TGCAGTGCAAAAGGCGTGCTCTCCTACGAGCAGTACTTC; CDR3aa: CSAKGVLSYEQYF